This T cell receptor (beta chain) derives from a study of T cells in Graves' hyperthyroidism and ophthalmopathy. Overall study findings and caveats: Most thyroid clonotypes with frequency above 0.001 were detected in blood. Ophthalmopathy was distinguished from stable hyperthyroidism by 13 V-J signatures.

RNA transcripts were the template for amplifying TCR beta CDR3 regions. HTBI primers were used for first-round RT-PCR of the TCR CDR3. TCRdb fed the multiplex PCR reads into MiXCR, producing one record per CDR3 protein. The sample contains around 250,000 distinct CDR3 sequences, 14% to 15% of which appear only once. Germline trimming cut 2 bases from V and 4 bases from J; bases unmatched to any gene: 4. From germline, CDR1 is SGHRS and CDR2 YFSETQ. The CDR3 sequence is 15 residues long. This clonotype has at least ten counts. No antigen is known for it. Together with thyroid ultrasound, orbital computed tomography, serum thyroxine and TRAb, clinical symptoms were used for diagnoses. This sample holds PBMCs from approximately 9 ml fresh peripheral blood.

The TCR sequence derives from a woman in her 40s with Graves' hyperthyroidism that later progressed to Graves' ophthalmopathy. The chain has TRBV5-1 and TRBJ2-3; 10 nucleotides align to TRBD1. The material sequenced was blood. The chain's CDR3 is CASSFTGTGADTQYF. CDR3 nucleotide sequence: TGCGCCAGCAGCTTCACCGGGACAGGGGCAGATACGCAGTATTTT.